This passage covers 9 T cell receptor beta chains from one sample sequenced in a study of blood T cell repertoires in COVID-19. Clones were sequenced by immunoSEQ multiplex PCR, and TCRdb holds only the in-frame ones, with some missing. Of roughly 180,000 clones in the sample, more than 70% were seen once. Source material: PBMCs or T cells enriched from blood (not recorded which). The receptor source for this set is a woman aged 50 to 60 in a cohort exposed to, infected with or recovered from COVID-19 (not recorded which).

The chain recombines TRBV3-1 (or the pseudogene TRBV3-2) with TRBJ1-5; 8 bases agree with TRBD1. CDR3 length: 15 residues. Germline V CDR1 and CDR2: LGHDT, YNNKEL (reference sequence). V trimming: 0 bases; J trimming: 7 bases; junction bases outside the gene matches: 5. The CDR3 region has the DNA TGTGCCAGCAGCCAAGATGCAGGGGGCGGACAGCCCCAGCATTTT. Its translation: CASSQDAGGGQPQHF.

This chain links TRBV27 with TRBJ2-1; no reliable D call. CDR3 length equals 13 residues. Trimming left V 4 bases short and J 4 bases short, with 8 bases between. Per germline, CDR1 MNHEY and CDR2 SMNVEV (reference sequence). This CDR3 is CASSSVGYNEQFF. DNA of the CDR3: TGTGCCAGCAGTTCCGTCGGGTACAATGAGCAGTTCTTC.

The table lists this clone with a few counts. This chain connects TRBV3-1 (or the pseudogene TRBV3-2) to TRBJ1-1; D unresolved. CDR3 length equals 11 residues. The germline CDR1 and CDR2 sequences are LGHDT and YNNKEL (reference sequence). V gave up 1 base and J gave up 8 bases, with 5 bases separating them. CDR3 bases: TGTGCCAGCAGCCAAGCGAGAGAAGCTTTCTTT. Protein product: CASSQAREAFF.

The chain employs TRBV12-1 and TRBJ1-1; TRBD1, as called in the table, went unchecked against the DNA. TRBV12-1 is deemed a pseudogene. The CDR3 length is 18 residues. The CDR3 DNA follows: TGTGCCAGCAGCTCCTACAGGGGGATGTCCGGAATGAACACTGAAGCTTTCTTT. As protein: CASSSYRGMSGMNTEAFF.

The V gene is TRBV7-9, the J gene TRBJ2-1; possible D gene TRBD2, 6 bases. The ends were cut back, 5 bases at V and 8 bases at J, with 13 bases in the middle. From germline, CDR1 is SEHNR and CDR2 FQNEAQ (reference sequence). The CDR3 sequence is 13 residues long. CDR3 loop: CASSPSGVDEQFF. Here the CDR3 DNA reads TGTGCCAGCAGCCCTTCGGGGGTCGATGAGCAGTTCTTC.

The V and J genes are TRBV5-1 and TRBJ1-6, with 10 bases aligning to TRBD1. V lost 1 base to trimming and J lost 5 bases; unmatched junction nucleotides: 6. This CDR3 spans 17 amino acids. Germline assignment: CDR1 SGHRS and CDR2 YFSETQ. The CDR3 bases are TGCGCCAGCAGCTTGTACTCGGGACAGGGGAATAATTCACCCCTCCACTTT. Its translation is CASSLYSGQGNNSPLHF.

In this sample, this clone turned up once. The chain employs TRBV29-1 and TRBJ2-5; 9 bases match TRBD2. V shed 1 base and J 4 bases; nucleotides not matched to a gene: 7. CDR3 length equals 15 residues. Looked up from germline, CDR1 is SQVTM and CDR2 is ANQGSEA. CDR3 nucleotides: TGCAGCGTTGAAGCGGGGCGGGAGGGCCGAGAGACCCAGTACTTC. Its protein product is CSVEAGREGRETQYF.

CDR3 residues: CASSPTGGDSPLHF. The CDR3 bases are TGTGCCAGCAGCCCGACGGGGGGGGATTCACCCCTCCACTTT. This chain joins TRBV7-2 and TRBJ1-6, with a possible D match to TRBD1 (5 bases). The ends were cut back, 5 bases at V and 8 bases at J, with 13 bases in the middle. Looked up from germline, CDR1 is SGHTA and CDR2 is FQGNSA. The CDR3 runs to 14 residues.

The CDR3 loop is CASSYSGQGRNTEAFF. The CDR3 DNA follows: TGTGCCAGCAGTTACTCAGGACAGGGGAGGAACACTGAAGCTTTCTTT. The chain joins TRBV6-2 or TRBV6-3 to TRBJ1-1, with 9 bases that match TRBD1. After removal of 0 bases from V and 1 base from J, the junction contained 3 bases not matched to a gene. The CDR3 totals 16 residues. Germline V gives CDR1 MNHEY, CDR2 SVGEGT.